This is a list of T cell receptor beta chains from one sample in a study of blood T cell repertoires in COVID-19. TCRdb's copy holds only in-frame clones and misses some; the assay was immunoSEQ multiplex PCR. The table shows roughly 700,000 clones, with over 80% occurring only once. Sequenced: peripheral blood. The receptors come from a woman aged 18-30 years with acute or convalescent COVID-19. The CDR3 runs from the conserved cysteine through the conserved F or W. The order of the fields is J gene, V gene, clone size, D gene, CDR3 DNA, CDR3 protein. The D gene is left open where the match is weak. Size is omitted from some rows. Given values are once, few, many or a class for expanded clones.

J: TRBJ2-7
V: TRBV6-5
size: .
D: TRBD2
DNA: TGTGCCAGCAGTTACTTCGCGGGAGGGGGCGAGCAGTACTTC
CDR3: CASSYFAGGGEQYF

J: TRBJ1-1
V: TRBV9
size: .
D: .
DNA: TGTGCCAGCAGCCCCGGACAGCCCGAAGCTTTCTTT
CDR3: CASSPGQPEAFF

J: TRBJ2-2
V: TRBV9
size: .
D: TRBD1
DNA: TGTGCCAGCAGCGTAGATGCCAGGGTAGGGACAGGGAACACCGGGGAGCTGTTTTTT
CDR3: CASSVDARVGTGNTGELFF

J: TRBJ1-2
V: TRBV7-8
size: .
D: TRBD1
DNA: TGTGCCAGCAGCACCCGGGACAGGGTTGGCTATGGCTACACCTTC
CDR3: CASSTRDRVGYGYTF

J: TRBJ1-1
V: TRBV10-3
size: .
D: .
DNA: TGTGCCATCAGTGCGGTAGGGAGGAACACTGAAGCTTTCTTT
CDR3: CAISAVGRNTEAFF

J: TRBJ2-2
V: TRBV6-4
size: .
D: TRBD1
DNA: TGTGCCAGCAGTGGGACAGGATCGAACACCGGGGAGCTGTTTTTT
CDR3: CASSGTGSNTGELFF

J: TRBJ2-6
V: TRBV4-3
size: .
D: TRBD2
DNA: TGCGCCAGCAGCCAGGGGGGGGCTGGGGCCAACGTCCTGACTTTC
CDR3: CASSQGGAGANVLTF

J: TRBJ1-4
V: TRBV12-2
size: .
D: .
DNA: TGTGCAAGTCGCTCCCTCCGGGACAGCGATGAAAAACTGTTTTTT
CDR3: CASRSLRDSDEKLFF

J: TRBJ2-1
V: TRBV10-3
size: few
D: TRBD2
DNA: TGTGCCATCAGTGAGGTTCTAGCGGGTGAGCAGTTCTTC
CDR3: CAISEVLAGEQFF

J: TRBJ2-4
V: TRBV28
size: once
D: .
DNA: TGTGCCAGCACCCGAGGGGGAGAAAACATTCAGTACTTC
CDR3: CASTRGGENIQYF

J: TRBJ1-6
V: TRBV6-2/TRBV6-3
size: .
D: TRBD1
DNA: TGTGCCAGCAGTTACAACAGGGGTACTAATTCACCCCTCCACTTT
CDR3: CASSYNRGTNSPLHF

J: TRBJ1-5
V: TRBV4-1
size: .
D: .
DNA: TGCGCCAGCAGCCAAGATCAATGGGGGCATCAGCCCCAGCATTTT
CDR3: CASSQDQWGHQPQHF

J: TRBJ2-2
V: TRBV9
size: .
D: TRBD1
DNA: TGTGCCAGCAGCGGCAGGGGGAGCACCGGGGAGCTGTTTTTT
CDR3: CASSGRGSTGELFF

J: TRBJ1-2
V: TRBV19
size: .
D: TRBD1
DNA: TGTGCCAGTAGTGCCGGGACAGGGGGCCGCTATGGCTACACCTTC
CDR3: CASSAGTGGRYGYTF

J: TRBJ1-4
V: TRBV7-9
size: .
D: TRBD1
DNA: TGTGCCAGCAGCAGGGGACAGGCCGATAATGAAAAACTGTTTTTT
CDR3: CASSRGQADNEKLFF

J: TRBJ1-5
V: TRBV21-1
size: .
D: .
DNA: TGTGCCAGCAGCAAAGTAAGACTAACAGTGGGCAATCAGCCCCAGCATTTT
CDR3: CASSKVRLTVGNQPQHF

J: TRBJ2-2
V: TRBV28
size: .
D: .
DNA: TGTGCCAGCATTAAGAGTGGCGGGACTTACACCGGGGAGCTGTTTTTT
CDR3: CASIKSGGTYTGELFF

J: TRBJ2-7
V: TRBV24-1
size: .
D: .
DNA: TGTGCCACCGGTTGGGGAGGCGAGCAGTACTTC
CDR3: CATGWGGEQYF

J: TRBJ1-2
V: TRBV6-6
size: .
D: TRBD1
DNA: TGTGCCAGCAGTTACTCCGGGACAGGCCTTGGGTATGGCTACACCTTC
CDR3: CASSYSGTGLGYGYTF

J: TRBJ1-2
V: TRBV28
size: few
D: .
DNA: TGTGCCAGCAGTTTAATGCGGTATGGCTACACCTTC
CDR3: CASSLMRYGYTF

J: TRBJ1-2
V: TRBV3-1/TRBV3-2
size: .
D: TRBD1
DNA: TGTGCCAGCAGCCAAGATCGGACAGGTGGCTACACCTTC
CDR3: CASSQDRTGGYTF

J: TRBJ1-1
V: TRBV5-6
size: few
D: .
DNA: TGTGCCAGCAGCTTCGGGGACACTGAAGCTTTCTTT
CDR3: CASSFGDTEAFF

J: TRBJ1-2
V: TRBV4-1
size: .
D: TRBD1
DNA: TGCGCCAGCGGACAGGAGGCTTTAAGTGGCTACACCTTC
CDR3: CASGQEALSGYTF

J: TRBJ1-5
V: TRBV19
size: .
D: .
DNA: TGTGCCAGTAGTATAGGCGGAGGGAGGCAGCCCCAGCATTTT
CDR3: CASSIGGGRQPQHF

J: TRBJ1-2
V: TRBV4-1
size: .
D: TRBD1
DNA: TGCGCCAGCAGGCCTGCAGGGGGTGGGCGGGGCTACACCTTC
CDR3: CASRPAGGGRGYTF

J: TRBJ2-1
V: TRBV4-1
size: .
D: .
DNA: TGCGCCAGCAGCCAAGCCGGGGGAGCCTACAATGAGCAGTTCTTC
CDR3: CASSQAGGAYNEQFF

J: TRBJ1-1
V: TRBV11-2
size: .
D: .
DNA: TGTGCCAGCAGCTTCAATTGGGCGCCCGACACTGAAGCTTTCTTT
CDR3: CASSFNWAPDTEAFF

J: TRBJ2-5
V: TRBV10-3
size: .
D: TRBD2
DNA: TGTGCCACAGGGGGGCTAGCGGGACAAGAGACCCAGTACTTC
CDR3: CATGGLAGQETQYF

J: TRBJ1-6
V: TRBV18
size: few
D: TRBD1
DNA: TGTGCCAGCTCACCACCGGACAGGGACCATTCACCCCTCCACTTT
CDR3: CASSPPDRDHSPLHF

J: TRBJ1-2
V: TRBV15
size: .
D: .
DNA: TGTGCCACCAGCAGAACACCGGGACATCTCGGGTCGGGCTATGGCTACACCTTC
CDR3: CATSRTPGHLGSGYGYTF

J: TRBJ1-1
V: TRBV9
size: few
D: TRBD1
DNA: TGTGCCAGCAGCGTCGGACAGGGGAGTGAAGCTTTCTTT
CDR3: CASSVGQGSEAFF

J: TRBJ1-2
V: TRBV5-4
size: .
D: .
DNA: TGTGCCAGCAGCCCTTGGCGGACAATCACTTATGGCTACACCTTC
CDR3: CASSPWRTITYGYTF

J: TRBJ1-6
V: TRBV25-1
size: few
D: .
DNA: TGTGCCAGCAGCGGGGGTAGCGGGGAATCCTATAATTCACCCCTCCACTTT
CDR3: CASSGGSGESYNSPLHF

J: TRBJ1-1
V: TRBV6-1
size: .
D: .
DNA: TGTGCCAGCAGTGAAGGGGTGACGGGAATGAACACTGAAGCTTTCTTT
CDR3: CASSEGVTGMNTEAFF

J: TRBJ1-1
V: TRBV3-1/TRBV3-2
size: .
D: .
DNA: TGTGCCAGCAGCCAAGAGAGGCATAGGAACACTGAAGCTTTCTTT
CDR3: CASSQERHRNTEAFF

J: TRBJ1-2
V: TRBV3-1/TRBV3-2
size: few
D: .
DNA: TGTGCCAGCAGCCAAGGGGGGGGCTATGGCTACACCTTC
CDR3: CASSQGGGYGYTF

J: TRBJ1-1
V: TRBV10-3
size: .
D: .
DNA: TGTGCCATCTCATGGCAGGCCAACACTGAAGTTTTCTTT
CDR3: CAISWQANTEVFF

J: TRBJ2-1
V: TRBV2
size: .
D: TRBD2
DNA: TGTGCCAGCACCTCCATTGATCCGGGACTAGCGGGGGGGCCGCACAATGAGCAGTTCTTC
CDR3: CASTSIDPGLAGGPHNEQFF

J: TRBJ1-1
V: TRBV3-1/TRBV3-2
size: .
D: .
DNA: TGTGCCAGCAGCCAAGGGACAGCCTTGAACACTGAAGCTTTCTTT
CDR3: CASSQGTALNTEAFF

J: TRBJ1-5
V: TRBV7-2
size: .
D: TRBD1
DNA: TGTGCCAGCAGCACCCGACAGGGGGGCAATCAGCCCCAGCATTTT
CDR3: CASSTRQGGNQPQHF

J: TRBJ1-1
V: TRBV28
size: .
D: .
DNA: TGTGCCAGCCTAATCCCAAGCGGGGGTAACACTGAAGCTTTCTTT
CDR3: CASLIPSGGNTEAFF

J: TRBJ1-3
V: TRBV7-6
size: .
D: .
DNA: TGTGCCAGCAGCCCCGGGGGAAACACCATATATTTT
CDR3: CASSPGGNTIYF